This entry lists 27 T cell receptor beta chains sequenced from one sample in a study of blood T cell repertoires in COVID-19. Profiling relied on immunoSEQ multiplex PCR, and the TCRdb table lists in-frame clones only, not all of them. The profile shows over 45,000 clones, around 79% of them singletons. The material sequenced was peripheral blood. These receptors came from a human donor with active or convalescent COVID-19. The donor label of this sample is uncertain.

The chain recombines TRBV9 with TRBJ2-2; maybe TRBD2 (6 bases). This CDR3 comprises 15 residues. With 7 bases removed from V and 1 base from J, the gap between germline ends came to 14 bases. Germline CDR1 and CDR2: SGDLS and YYNGEE. CDR3 nucleotide sequence: TGTGCCAGCCGAGGTCAAGCGGGGAACACCGGGGAGCTGTTTTTT. It codes for CASRGQAGNTGELFF.

The V call is TRBV29-1, the J call TRBJ2-1; 7 bases are shared with TRBD2. Germline-derived CDR1 and CDR2 are SQVTM and ANQGSEA. With 6 bases clipped from V and 2 bases from J, the junction kept 7 bases outside the gene matches. The CDR3 length is 14 residues. The CDR3 here is CSVETSLAYNEQFF. CDR3 in DNA: TGCAGCGTCGAGACTAGCCTTGCCTACAATGAGCAGTTCTTC.

CDR3 sequence reads: CASSYSPGSDEQYF. The CDR3 DNA follows: TGTGCCAGCAGTTACTCGCCAGGGTCCGACGAGCAGTACTTC. V and J are TRBV6-5 and TRBJ2-7; possible D gene TRBD1, 5 bases. The germline V and J ends were trimmed by 0 bases and 5 bases, with 11 bases remaining between them. CDR3 length: 14 amino acids. Per the germline V gene, CDR1 is MNHEY and CDR2 is SVGAGI.

Notes on this clone: Mismatch with germline at one junction end may stem from a read error. The V and J genes are TRBV2 and TRBJ1-3, with D maybe TRBD1 (6 bases). Looked up from germline, CDR1 is SNHLY and CDR2 is FYNNEI. The CDR3 has 16 amino acids. This chain's CDR3 is CASSEEQGRSGNTIYF. CDR3 DNA sequence: TGTGCCAGCAGCGAAGAACAGGGCAGATCTGGAAACACCATATATTTT.

This sequence joins TRBV11-2 and TRBJ2-7; 7 bases map to TRBD2. CDR3 length equals 14 residues. V gave up 2 bases and J gave up 3 bases; unmatched junction bases: 4. Germline CDR1 and CDR2: SGHAT and FQNNGV. In DNA, the CDR3 is TGTGCCAGCAGCTTAAGGGACTACGTCTACGAGCAGTACTTC. The encoded protein is CASSLRDYVYEQYF.

The V call is TRBV14, the J call TRBJ2-3; 10 nucleotides line up with TRBD2. This CDR3 has 18 residues. CDR1 SGHDN and CDR2 FVKESK come from the germline V gene. Trimming removed 0 bases from V and 2 bases from J; junction bases left unmatched: 8. The CDR3 reads CASSQDLGAGGITDTQYF. As DNA, the CDR3 is TGTGCCAGCAGCCAAGATCTGGGAGCGGGAGGGATCACAGATACGCAGTATTTT.

A single count supports this clone. The rearrangement joins TRBV25-1 to TRBJ1-2; no clear D. The V end was cut by 1 base, the J end by 8 bases, with 11 bases between. Germline CDR1 MGHDK, CDR2 SYGVNS. CDR3 length: 13 residues. CDR3 sequence (DNA): TGTGCCAGCAGTGAATCGGAATGGCGGGGCTACACCTTC. Translation gives CASSESEWRGYTF.

The chain carries TRBV4-2 and TRBJ2-1, with 8 nucleotides matching TRBD2. The ends lost 0 bases at V and 2 bases at J; junction bases unmatched: 3. The CDR3 contains 16 residues. Germline CDR1 reads LGHNA; CDR2 reads YNFKEQ. The CDR3 loop is CASSQDTAGAYNEQFF. The CDR3 DNA follows: TGTGCCAGCAGCCAAGATACAGCGGGAGCCTACAATGAGCAGTTCTTC.

This clone was recorded a few times. The V and J genes are TRBV11-2 and TRBJ2-7, with 9 bases aligning to TRBD2. CDR1 SGHAT and CDR2 FQNNGV come from the germline V gene. This CDR3 has 14 amino acids. Trimming removed 1 base from V and 4 bases from J; junction bases left unmatched: 2. This chain's CDR3 is CASSLATSGYEQYF. The CDR3 DNA is TGTGCCAGCAGCTTAGCTACTAGCGGGTACGAGCAGTACTTC.

V and J are TRBV7-9 and TRBJ2-4; D remains unclear. There are 17 residues in the CDR3. V lost 5 bases, J lost 0 bases, and 17 bases lay in between. The germline V gene has CDR1 SEHNR and CDR2 FQNEAQ (reference sequence). In DNA form, the CDR3 reads TGTGCCAGCAGCCCACCCGATACGGAGCTAGCCAAAAACATTCAGTACTTC. Translation gives CASSPPDTELAKNIQYF.

The chain has TRBV2 and TRBJ2-7; unclear D gene. Trimming took off 8 bases at V and 0 bases at J, with 8 bases between the two ends. Germline V gene data show CDR1 as SNHLY and CDR2 as FYNNEI. CDR3 length equals 12 residues. The DNA of the CDR3 is TGTGCCAGCGGGCCGAGCTCCTACGAGCAGTACTTC. Encoded protein: CASGPSSYEQYF.

The V and J genes are TRBV10-3 and TRBJ2-1; TRBD2 matches 8 bases. The J segment lost 12 bases and the V segment lost 6 bases, leaving 16 bases of the junction unmatched. CDR3 size: 15 residues. Germline CDR1 reads ENHRY; CDR2 reads SYGVKD. CDR3 sequence (DNA): TGTGCCATCAGGGATTTAGCGGGGAAAGATGGGACGCAGTTCTTC. Residues: CAIRDLAGKDGTQFF.

This clone was counted once. As DNA, the CDR3 is TGTGCCAGCAGTAAAAACCCCCGAGGCACCGGGGAGCTGTTTTTT. Translated, it gives CASSKNPRGTGELFF. V usage is TRBV13 and J usage is TRBJ2-2; D remains unclear. Germline CDR1 is PRHDT and CDR2 is FYEKMQ (reference sequence). There are 15 residues in the CDR3. Trimming pared 6 bases from V and 4 bases from J, leaving 15 bases between.

This chain connects TRBV19 to TRBJ1-2; 10 bases are shared with TRBD1. Unmatched junction bases numbered 3, after V lost 5 bases and J lost 0 bases. The CDR3 length is 15 residues. The germline V gene has CDR1 LNHDA and CDR2 SQIVND (reference sequence). CDR3 coding DNA: TGTGCCAGTAGTCCGGGGACAGGGGCTAACTATGGCTACACCTTC. Encoded protein: CASSPGTGANYGYTF.

The CDR3 here is CAISAASGSRGELFF. For the CDR3, the DNA is TGTGCCATCAGTGCCGCTAGCGGGAGCCGCGGGGAGCTGTTTTTT. The J gene is TRBJ2-2, the V gene TRBV10-3; the match to TRBD2 covers 10 bases. The ends lost 4 bases at V and 7 bases at J; junction bases unmatched: 6. Looked up from germline, CDR1 is ENHRY and CDR2 is SYGVKD. The CDR3 sequence is 15 residues long.

The chain links TRBV7-8 to TRBJ2-5, with 8 bases fitting TRBD2. CDR3 size: 15 residues. Per germline, CDR1 SGHVS and CDR2 FQNEAQ. The trim removed 2 bases at V and 5 bases at J, leaving 7 bases unmatched. The CDR3 spells CASSLSGGNVETQYF. The CDR3, as DNA: TGTGCCAGCAGCTTATCGGGGGGGAATGTGGAGACCCAGTACTTC.

The V and J genes are TRBV30 and TRBJ1-2, with D maybe TRBD1 (5 bases). Per the germline V gene, CDR1 is GTSNPN and CDR2 is SVGIG (reference sequence). V was pared by 5 bases and J by 6 bases, with 40 bases between. The CDR3 contains 21 residues. CDR3 in amino acids: CAWEGFDRSGSVWIIFDGYTF. The DNA for the CDR3 is TGTGCCTGGGAGGGGTTTGACCGAAGTGGGTCGGTCTGGATCATCTTTGATGGCTACACCTTC.

The V gene is TRBV7-6, the J gene TRBJ2-7, with 11 bases fitting TRBD1. The V gene's germline CDR1 is SGHVS and CDR2 FNYEAQ. The CDR3 is 14 amino acids. Germline trimming cut 5 bases from V and 4 bases from J; bases unmatched to any gene: 4. The CDR3 sequence: CASSPRDRGYEQYF. CDR3 in DNA: TGTGCCAGCAGCCCTCGGGACAGGGGGTACGAGCAGTACTTC.

In its sample, this clone is medium-sized. The chain recombines TRBV5-1 with TRBJ2-1, with D tentatively TRBD2 (5 bases). The V and J ends lost 6 bases and 4 bases respectively, with 20 bases between them. The CDR3 is made up of 16 amino acids. Per germline, CDR1 SGHRS and CDR2 YFSETQ. In nucleotides, the CDR3 is TGCGCCAGCACCCGGGGAGTCGGGGTTGAGTACAATGAGCAGTTCTTC. This codes for CASTRGVGVEYNEQFF.

The chain couples TRBV11-3 to TRBJ2-1; maybe TRBD2 (6 bases). The V end lost 0 bases, the J end lost 4 bases, and 13 bases lay between the germline ends. The CDR3 is made up of 16 amino acids. Germline CDR1 reads SGHNT; CDR2 reads YENEEA. The DNA of the CDR3 is TGTGCCAGCAGCTTAGATGCGGGATACGAATACAATGAGCAGTTCTTC. It specifies CASSLDAGYEYNEQFF.

This clone was observed a handful of times. J is TRBJ1-4 and V is TRBV29-1, with TRBD1 identical over 11 bases. Germline V gives CDR1 SQVTM, CDR2 ANQGSEA. The CDR3 loop spans 13 amino acids. Germline trimming cut 7 bases from V and 8 bases from J; bases unmatched to any gene: 6. The CDR3 bases are TGCAGCGCCATCCGGGACAGGGGGGAAAAACTGTTTTTT. It codes for CSAIRDRGEKLFF. Together with reference TRBV29-1 and TRBJ1-4, the CDR3 gives the full variable domain: SAVISQKPSRDICQRGTSLTIQCQVDSQVTMMFWYRQQPGQSLTLIATANQGSEATYESGFVIDKFPISRPNLTFSTLTVSNMSPEDSSIYLCSAIRDRGEKLFFGSGTQLSVL.

The chain is built from TRBV5-1 and TRBJ2-3, with D possibly being TRBD1 (6 bases). The V end was cut by 4 bases, the J end by 2 bases, with 14 bases between. Germline V gene data show CDR1 as SGHRS and CDR2 as YFSETQ. This CDR3 is 15 amino acids long. CDR3 region: CASSAGTHFTDTQYF. CDR3 nucleotide sequence: TGCGCCAGCAGCGCCGGGACACACTTCACAGATACGCAGTATTTT.

The chain has TRBV20-1 and TRBJ2-3; D might be TRBD2 (6 bases). V lost 3 bases to trimming and J lost 6 bases, with 7 bases between them. The CDR3 consists of 11 residues. Germline V lookup: CDR1 DFQATT, CDR2 SNEGSKA (reference sequence). CDR3 bases: TGCAGTGCTAGCCGGGGGGATACGCAGTATTTT. This gives the protein CSASRGDTQYF.

The V and J genes are TRBV7-9 and TRBJ2-1; 13 nucleotides agree with TRBD2. This CDR3 is 14 amino acids long. Germline CDR1 is SEHNR and CDR2 is FQNEAQ (reference sequence). DNA of the CDR3: TGTGCACTCGCGACTAGCGGGAGGTCCAATGAGCAGTTCTTC. It is translated as CALATSGRSNEQFF.

The chain has TRBV18 and TRBJ1-3; no clear D. The CDR3 is made up of 16 amino acids. V lost 0 bases and J 0 bases, leaving 9 bases between the germline ends. CDR1 KGHSH and CDR2 LQKENI come from the germline V gene. The CDR3 reads CASSPPNGYSGNTIYF. CDR3 DNA: TGTGCCAGCTCACCACCGAACGGGTACTCTGGAAACACCATATATTTT.

V gene TRBV5-4 combines with J gene TRBJ2-1, with 7 bases identical to TRBD2. Germline V gene sequence: CDR1 SGHNT, CDR2 YYREEE (reference sequence). The CDR3 has 15 residues. Losses at the gene ends were 0 bases for V and 3 bases for J; bases not matched to a gene: 3. Written as DNA, the CDR3 is TGTGCCAGCAGCTTGGTCCAGCGGGACTACAATGAGCAGTTCTTC. Translating gives CASSLVQRDYNEQFF. Based on the CDR3 plus reference TRBV5-4 and TRBJ2-1, the full variable domain is ETGVTQSPTHLIKTRGQQVTLRCSSQSGHNTVSWYQQALGQGPQFIFQYYREEENGRGNFPPRFSGLQFPNYSSELNVNALELDDSALYLCASSLVQRDYNEQFFGPGTRLTVL.

This chain joins TRBV19 and TRBJ2-3; 11 positions agree with TRBD1. V lost 1 base and J lost 4; bases outside the gene matches: 1. The germline gives CDR1 LNHDA, CDR2 SQIVND (reference sequence). The CDR3 covers 15 residues. The CDR3 protein is CASSIGGQGADTQYF. The CDR3 DNA sequence: TGTGCCAGTAGTATAGGGGGACAGGGGGCAGATACGCAGTATTTT.